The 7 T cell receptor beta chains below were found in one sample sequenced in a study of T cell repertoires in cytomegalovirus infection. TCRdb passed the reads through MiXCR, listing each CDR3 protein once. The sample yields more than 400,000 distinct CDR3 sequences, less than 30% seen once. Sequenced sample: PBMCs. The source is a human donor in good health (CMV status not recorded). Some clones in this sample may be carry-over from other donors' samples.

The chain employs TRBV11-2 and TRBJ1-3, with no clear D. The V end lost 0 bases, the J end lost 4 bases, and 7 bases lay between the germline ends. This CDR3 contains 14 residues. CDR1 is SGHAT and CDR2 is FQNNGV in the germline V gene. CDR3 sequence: CASSLETRGNTIYF. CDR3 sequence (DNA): TGTGCCAGCAGCTTAGAGACTAGAGGAAACACCATATATTTT.

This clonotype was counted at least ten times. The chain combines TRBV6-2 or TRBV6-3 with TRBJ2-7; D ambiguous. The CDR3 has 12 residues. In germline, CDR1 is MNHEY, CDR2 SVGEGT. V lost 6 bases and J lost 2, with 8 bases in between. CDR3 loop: CASSRITYEQYF. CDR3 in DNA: TGTGCCAGCAGCAGGATAACCTACGAGCAGTACTTC.

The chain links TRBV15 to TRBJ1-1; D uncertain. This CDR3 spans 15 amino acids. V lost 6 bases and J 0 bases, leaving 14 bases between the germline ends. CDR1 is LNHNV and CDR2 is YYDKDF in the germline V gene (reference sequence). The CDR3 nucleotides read TGTGCCACCAGGGGGTCTAGCCCTATGAACACTGAAGCTTTCTTT. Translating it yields CATRGSSPMNTEAFF.

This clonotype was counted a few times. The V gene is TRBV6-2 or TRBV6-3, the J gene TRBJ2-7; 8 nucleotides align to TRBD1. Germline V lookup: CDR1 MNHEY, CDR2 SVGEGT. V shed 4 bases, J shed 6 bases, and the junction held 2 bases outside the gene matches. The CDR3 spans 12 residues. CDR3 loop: CASSFTGGEQYF. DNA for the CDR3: TGTGCCAGCAGTTTTACAGGGGGCGAGCAGTACTTC.

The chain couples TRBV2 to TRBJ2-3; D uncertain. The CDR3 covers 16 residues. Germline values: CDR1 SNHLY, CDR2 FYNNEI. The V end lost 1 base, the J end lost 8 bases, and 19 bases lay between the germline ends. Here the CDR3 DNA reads TGTGCCAGCAGTGAAGATAGCTGGTCGAACCGGCGTACGCAGTATTTT. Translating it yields CASSEDSWSNRRTQYF.

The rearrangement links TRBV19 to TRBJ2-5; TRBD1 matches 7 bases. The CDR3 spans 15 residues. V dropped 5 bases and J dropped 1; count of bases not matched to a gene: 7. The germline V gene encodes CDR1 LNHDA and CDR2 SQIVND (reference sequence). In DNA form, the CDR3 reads TGTGCCAGTAGTCTACGGGACAGATCCCAAGAGACCCAGTACTTC. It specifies CASSLRDRSQETQYF.

This CDR3 reads CATEGQGYNEQFF. As DNA, the CDR3 is TGTGCCACCGAAGGACAGGGTTACAATGAGCAGTTCTTC. J is TRBJ2-1 and V is TRBV24-1; the match to TRBD1 covers 8 bases. The junction had 4 bases not matched to a gene; V was cut back by 9 bases and J by 4 bases. CDR1 is KGHDR, CDR2 SFDVKD, per germline. This CDR3 has 13 amino acids.